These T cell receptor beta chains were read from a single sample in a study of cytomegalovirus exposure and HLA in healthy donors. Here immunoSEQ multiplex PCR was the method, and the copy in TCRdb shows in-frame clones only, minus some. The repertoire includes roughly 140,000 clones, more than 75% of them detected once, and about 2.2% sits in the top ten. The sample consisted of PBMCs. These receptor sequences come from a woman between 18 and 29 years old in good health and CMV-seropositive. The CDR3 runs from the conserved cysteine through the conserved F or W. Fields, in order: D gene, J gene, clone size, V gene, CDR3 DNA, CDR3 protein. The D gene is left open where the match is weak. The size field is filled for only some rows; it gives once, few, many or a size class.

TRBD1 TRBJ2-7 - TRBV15 TGTGCCACCAGCAGAGGACAGGGGCCCTACGAGCAGTACTTC CATSRGQGPYEQYF
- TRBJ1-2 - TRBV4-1 TGCGCCAGCAGCATACGACAGCCCTACAGACCTTATGGCTACACCTTC CASSIRQPYRPYGYTF
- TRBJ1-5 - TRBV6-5 TGTGCCAGCGGCCAAAATCAGCCCCAGCATTTT CASGQNQPQHF
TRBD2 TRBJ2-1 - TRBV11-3 TGTGCCAGCAGCTTAGATCCGGGGGGTGAGCAGTTCTTC CASSLDPGGEQFF
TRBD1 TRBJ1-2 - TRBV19 TGTGCCACACACAGGGGAGTGAACTATGGCTACACCTTC CATHRGVNYGYTF
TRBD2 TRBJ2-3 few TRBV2 TGTGCCAGCAGTGAGGTAGCGGGGGGGCAGGAAGATACGCAGTATTTT CASSEVAGGQEDTQYF
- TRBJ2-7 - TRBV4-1 TGCGCCAGCAGCCAAGATATCCGGGGGAGCTACGAGCAGTACTTC CASSQDIRGSYEQYF
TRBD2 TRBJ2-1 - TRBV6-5 TGTGCCAGCAGTCCCGGGGGGAGGCCCGCCAATGAGCAGTTCTTC CASSPGGRPANEQFF
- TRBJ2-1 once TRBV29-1 TGCAGCGTTGTTGAACTCCTGAGGGAGCAGTTCTTC CSVVELLREQFF
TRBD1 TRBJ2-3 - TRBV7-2 TGTGCCAGCAGCTATGGGACAGGGGTTGGAGATACGCAGTATTTT CASSYGTGVGDTQYF
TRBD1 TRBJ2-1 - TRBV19 TGTGCCAGTAGCCTACAGGGGGAGCAGTTCTTC CASSLQGEQFF
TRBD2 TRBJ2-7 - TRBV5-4 TGTGCCAGCAGCACCGTCCCTAGCGGGGGAACCTACGAGCAGTACTTC CASSTVPSGGTYEQYF
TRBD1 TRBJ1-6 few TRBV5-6 TGTGCCAGCAGCACCGACAGGGTAGTCTCACCCCTCCACTTT CASSTDRVVSPLHF
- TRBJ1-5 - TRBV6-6 TGTGCCAGCAGTCCACAGGGCCATAGCAATCAGCCCCAGCATTTT CASSPQGHSNQPQHF
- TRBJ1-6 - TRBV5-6 TGTGCCAGCAGCCCGTGGGGCAGCCCAAATTCACCCCTCCACTTT CASSPWGSPNSPLHF
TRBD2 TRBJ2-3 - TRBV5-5 TGTGCCAGCAGCGGGGTAGCGGGGCCAGATACGCAGTATTTT CASSGVAGPDTQYF
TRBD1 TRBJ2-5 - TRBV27 TGTGCCAGCAGCCTCACTGGACAGGGGCGAGAGACCCAGTACTTC CASSLTGQGRETQYF
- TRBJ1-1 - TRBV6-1 TGTGCCAGCAGTTCCAGGGCAAACACTGAAGCTTTCTTT CASSSRANTEAFF
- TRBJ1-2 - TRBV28 TGTGCCAGCAGTTTATCTCCCAACAGGATCTATGGCTACACCTTC CASSLSPNRIYGYTF
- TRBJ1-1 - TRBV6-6 TGTGCCAGCAGACGAGGGTCGGACACTGAAGCTTTCTTT CASRRGSDTEAFF
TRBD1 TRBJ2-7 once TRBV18 TGTGCCAGCTCACCCGGGACAGGGACCTACGAGCAGTACTTC CASSPGTGTYEQYF
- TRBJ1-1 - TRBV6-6 TGTGCCAGCAGCCCAAACCCGGGCACTGAAGCTTTCTTT CASSPNPGTEAFF
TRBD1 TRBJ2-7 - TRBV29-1 TGCAGCGTTGATACAGGGGGGCTCTCGTCGATCTACGAGCAGTACTTC CSVDTGGLSSIYEQYF
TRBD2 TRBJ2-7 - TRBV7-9 TGTGCCAGCAGCTCCGGGACTAGCGGGGGCTACGAGCAGTACTTC CASSSGTSGGYEQYF
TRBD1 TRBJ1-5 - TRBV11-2 TGTGCCAGCAGCTTAGATGGACAGGCCGGCAATCAGCCCCAGCATTTT CASSLDGQAGNQPQHF
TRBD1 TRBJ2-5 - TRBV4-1 TGCGCCAGCAGCCAGGACGGGACAGGCCAAGAGACCCAGTACTTC CASSQDGTGQETQYF
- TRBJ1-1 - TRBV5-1 TGCGCCAGCAGCTTGGAATCAGCGCAAAAAGCTTTCTTT CASSLESAQKAFF
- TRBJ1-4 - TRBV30 TGTGCCTGGAGAGGTCCAGGGGAGGGTGAAAAACTGTTTTTT CAWRGPGEGEKLFF
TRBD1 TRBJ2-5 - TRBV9 TGTGCCAGCAGCGACCGAGGGGGCTGGGAGACCCAGTACTTC CASSDRGGWETQYF
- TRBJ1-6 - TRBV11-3 TGTGCCAGCAGACATCATCCAGGGCATCATAATTCACCCCTCCACTTT CASRHHPGHHNSPLHF
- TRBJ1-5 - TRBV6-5 TGTGCCAGCAGTTACCATACAGGGTCCCGCCAGCCCCAGCATTTT CASSYHTGSRQPQHF
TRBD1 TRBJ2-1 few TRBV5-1 TGCGCCAGCAGCTTGAACAGGGGATATGAGCAGTTCTTC CASSLNRGYEQFF
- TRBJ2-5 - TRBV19 TGTGCCAGTAGTAGCGTGGAGACCCAGTACTTC CASSSVETQYF
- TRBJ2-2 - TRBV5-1 TGCGCCAGCGGAGCGGGTTCGAACACCGGGGAGCTGTTTTTT CASGAGSNTGELFF
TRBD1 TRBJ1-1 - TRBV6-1 TGTGCCAGCAGTCAAGGGACAGGCCGCCTTGAGAACACTGAAGCTTTCTTT CASSQGTGRLENTEAFF
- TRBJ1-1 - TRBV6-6 TGTGTCAGCAGTTACGTCCCAGGGGAAGCTTTCTTT CVSSYVPGEAFF
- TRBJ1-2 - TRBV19 TGTGCCAGTAGTATACCAGGGGTCACTAACTATGGCTACACCTTC CASSIPGVTNYGYTF